The entry that follows covers one T cell receptor beta chain sequence. The antigen remains unidentified. These data originate in a study of PD-1 blockade in classical Hodgkin lymphoma. Overall study results and limits: Relative to healthy donors, newly diagnosed patients reportedly had lower baseline TCR diversity, which was reported as lower still in relapsed/refractory patients. The study found that TCR diversity rose significantly by C4D1 in CD4+ but not CD8+ cells.

Sequenced by immunoSEQ multiplex PCR; TCRdb stores in-frame clones only, minus some. This repertoire shows around 92,000 clones, nearly 85% found once; its top ten account for about 18%. Time point of the sample: cycle 4 day 1 (C4D1), after less than seven weeks of nivolumab. Following autologous stem cell transplantation, relapse occurred in every patient, and exposure to brentuximab vedotin varied. Trimming removed 4 bases from V and 8 bases from J, with 21 bases in between. The CDR3 runs 16 residues. Germline V gene data show CDR1 as MDHEN and CDR2 as SYDVKM. The TCR comes from a human donor with classical Hodgkin lymphoma. Sample: peripheral blood mononuclear cells (PBMCs), taken before the fourth cycle of nivolumab. The rearrangement joins TRBV28 to TRBJ2-1, with D perhaps given as TRBD1 or TRBD2 (5 bases each). CDR3 loop: CASSSPGKLVFDEQFF. The CDR3 DNA follows: TGTGCCAGCAGTTCCCCAGGGAAACTAGTTTTTGATGAGCAGTTCTTC.